Listed below are T cell receptor beta chains from one sample, sequenced in a study of blood T cells in healthy people across ages. TCRdb passed the 5' RACE reads through MiXCR, listing each CDR3 protein once. The sample comprises roughly 1.5 million distinct CDR3 sequences, under 55% of which are singletons, and about 4% rests with the top ten. Source material: blood. The origin of the receptors is a woman under 30 in good health. The CDR3 runs from the conserved cysteine through the conserved F or W. The D gene is left open where the match is weak. For some rows the clone size is stated as once, few or many, or as a class when expanded; others skip it.

abundance | d_gene | j_gene | v_gene | CDR3aa | CDR3nt
- | TRBD2 | TRBJ2-3 | TRBV10-3 | CATGALAGLTDTQYF | TGTGCCACCGGGGCACTAGCGGGCCTTACAGATACGCAGTATTTT
- | TRBD2 | TRBJ2-7 | TRBV13 | CASSLGPPTSGSPNEQYF | TGTGCCAGCAGCTTAGGGCCTCCTACTAGCGGGAGTCCCAACGAGCAGTACTTC
few | TRBD2 | TRBJ2-3 | TRBV12-5 | CASGSGLAASTDTQYF | TGTGCTAGTGGTTCGGGACTAGCGGCTAGCACAGATACGCAGTATTTT
few | - | TRBJ2-3 | TRBV7-2 | CASSREWGSSTDTQYF | TGTGCCAGCAGCCGGGAGTGGGGGTCTAGCACAGATACGCAGTATTTT
- | TRBD1 | TRBJ2-3 | TRBV10-3 | CAISRDRVPDTQYF | TGTGCCATCAGCCGGGACAGGGTCCCAGATACGCAGTATTTT
- | - | TRBJ1-4 | TRBV29-1 | CSATISGKAEKLFF | TGCAGCGCCACAATCAGCGGGAAGGCTGAAAAACTGTTTTTT
- | TRBD2 | TRBJ2-1 | TRBV12-3/TRBV12-4 | CASSLAFITIREVGEQFF | TGTGCCAGCAGTTTAGCGTTCATTACGATCCGGGAGGTCGGTGAGCAGTTCTTC
few | - | TRBJ1-2 | TRBV6-5 | CASSYFPDYGYTF | TGTGCCAGCAGTTACTTCCCAGATTATGGCTACACCTTC
- | TRBD1 | TRBJ2-7 | TRBV10-3 | CATRRQGLDEQYF | TGTGCCACCAGACGACAGGGGTTGGACGAGCAGTACTTC
few | - | TRBJ2-4 | TRBV7-9 | CASSPPPGRPRDIQYF | TGTGCCAGCAGCCCACCCCCGGGACGGCCTCGGGACATTCAGTACTTC
- | - | TRBJ1-2 | TRBV29-1 | CSVERLGGGSYGYTF | TGCAGCGTTGAACGCCTTGGGGGCGGGAGCTATGGCTACACCTTC
- | TRBD2 | TRBJ2-7 | TRBV6-1 | CASSERLAGVNEQYF | TGTGCCAGCAGTGAAAGACTAGCGGGAGTCAACGAGCAGTACTTC
few | - | TRBJ2-1 | TRBV20-1 | CSASRDWYNEQFF | TGCAGTGCTAGCCGGGACTGGTACAATGAGCAGTTCTTC
- | - | TRBJ1-2 | TRBV6-5 | CASSYTISGGYDYGYTF | TGTGCCAGCAGTTACACCATCTCGGGGGGCTATGACTATGGCTACACCTTC
- | TRBD2 | TRBJ2-3 | TRBV28 | CASRKVAGVLDTQYF | TGTGCCAGCAGGAAGGTAGCGGGGGTGCTAGATACGCAGTATTTT
- | - | TRBJ2-5 | TRBV20-1 | CSASGIDRSYQETQYF | TGCAGTGCTAGTGGGATTGACAGATCGTACCAAGAGACCCAGTACTTC
- | TRBD1 | TRBJ2-7 | TRBV13 | CASSSGTGHYEQYF | TGTGCCAGCAGCTCCGGGACAGGGCATTACGAGCAGTACTTC
few | - | TRBJ2-3 | TRBV6-1 | CASSEGTVSRLDTQYF | TGTGCCAGCAGTGAAGGGACAGTCAGTCGTTTGGATACGCAGTATTTT
once | - | TRBJ1-2 | TRBV9 | CASRDTGLWGYTF | TGTGCCAGCAGGGACACAGGACTATGGGGCTACACCTTC
- | TRBD1 | TRBJ1-2 | TRBV7-9 | CASSLSGNLGQAYGYTF | TGTGCCAGCAGCTTATCCGGGAATCTGGGACAGGCCTACGGCTACACCTTC
few | - | TRBJ2-1 | TRBV7-9 | CASSSVVRGERDEQFF | TGTGCCAGCAGCTCAGTAGTAAGGGGTGAGAGGGATGAGCAGTTCTTC
- | - | TRBJ2-7 | TRBV10-3 | CAIRRDGDSYEQYF | TGTGCCATTCGCCGGGACGGGGACTCCTACGAGCAGTACTTC
- | - | TRBJ1-1 | TRBV6-5 | CASSYGPGHRAFF | TGTGCCAGCAGTTACGGACCGGGACACAGAGCTTTCTTT
- | TRBD1 | TRBJ2-1 | TRBV7-2 | CASSDSLQGSLYNEQFF | TGTGCCAGCAGCGACTCCTTACAGGGGAGCCTCTACAATGAGCAGTTCTTC
- | - | TRBJ1-1 | TRBV29-1 | CSGGRGENTEAFF | TGCAGCGGGGGGCGGGGAGAGAACACTGAAGCTTTCTTT
- | - | TRBJ2-3 | TRBV12-3/TRBV12-4 | CASSGMAGGQDTQYF | TGTGCCAGCAGCGGTATGGCAGGGGGGCAAGATACGCAGTATTTT
few | TRBD1 | TRBJ1-2 | TRBV12-3/TRBV12-4 | CASRMDRAYGYTF | TGTGCCAGCAGAATGGACAGGGCCTATGGCTACACCTTC
- | - | TRBJ2-1 | TRBV12-3/TRBV12-4 | CASSDPGSAKGGQFF | TGTGCCAGCAGTGATCCGGGATCGGCTAAGGGTGGGCAGTTCTTC
few | - | TRBJ1-5 | TRBV12-3/TRBV12-4 | CASTVDSPNRPQHF | TGTGCCAGCACCGTGGACAGCCCGAATAGGCCCCAGCATTTT
- | - | TRBJ1-1 | TRBV4-3 | CASSDTVLTTEAFF | TGCGCCAGCAGCGACACGGTCCTTACAACTGAAGCTTTCTTT
- | TRBD1 | TRBJ1-2 | TRBV12-3/TRBV12-4 | CASSSPGQTNYGYTF | TGTGCCAGCAGTTCCCCGGGACAGACCAACTATGGCTACACCTTC